This T cell receptor beta chain was recovered during a study of Graves' ophthalmopathy and Graves' hyperthyroidism (dated by TCRdb to about 2018). At the level of the whole study: Peripheral blood was collected at initial diagnosis, prior to any treatment. The study used signatures of the TCR beta repertoire to tell Graves' ophthalmopathy apart from Graves' hyperthyroidism and to predict which patients would progress to ophthalmopathy. In total, under 150 blood samples were TCR-sequenced: around 42 ophthalmopathy, approximately 80 hyperthyroidism and roughly 17 hyperthyroidism-to-ophthalmopathy patients. To explore V-J signatures that distinguish ophthalmopathy from hyperthyroidism, a discovery set of under 110 patients was enrolled, made up of 43 with ophthalmopathy and 55 to 65 with stable hyperthyroidism. An independent validation cohort comprised 18 to 20 hyperthyroidism patients and 15 to 17 patients who later progressed from hyperthyroidism to ophthalmopathy. T-cell repertoires of thyroid tissue and blood were compared in about six hyperthyroidism patients. After sampling, hyperthyroidism patients received methimazole starting at 30 mg daily, and ophthalmopathy patients received high-dose intravenous methylprednisolone.

This clonotype was recorded many times. The target of this receptor is not known. One base away there is no much larger clone; base qualities are not given. The research as a whole found: No statistical method was used to predetermine the sample size, and group allocation was not hidden from the investigators. Most expanded thyroid clonotypes with frequency above 0.001 were also detected in blood, suggesting blood repertoires may reflect the thyroid immune response. In validation, the model predicted ophthalmopathy progression with over 60% sensitivity and about 73% specificity; roughly 11 predicted patients were CT-confirmed with GO in a median of around 6 months. The 13-signature model separated ophthalmopathy from stable hyperthyroidism with approximately 90% sensitivity and approximately 81% specificity in cross-validation, and 80%/75% in the test set.

For repertoire sequencing, the TCR beta CDR3 regions were amplified from RNA transcripts. The first round was an RT-PCR using HTBI primers with the Qiagen OneStep RT-PCR kit, and this first round was followed by a second-round multiplex PCR, then size selection and purification. The libraries underwent paired-end sequencing with 100 bp reads on an Illumina HiSeq2000. The paper's processing steps were these. SOAPnuke was used for read processing, and reads with adapters, uncalled bases, a mean Phred below 15, or no exact constant-primer or identifier match were discarded. High-quality paired reads were merged with COPE v1.2.5. Unique nucleotide sequences were defined as clonotypes and aligned to IMGT TRB V, D and J references using MiTCR v1.1. Analysis was restricted to V-J combinations with a frequency above 0.0001, which covered 99% to 99.2% of repertoires. For each V-J combination, a TCR clonal expansion and chaos score was defined as the ratio of F50 clonal expansion to chaos observed in the TCRdist matrix. Features were reduced by Welch's t-statistics and random forest to approximately 13 V-J combinations, which fed a naive Bayes classifier. The Morisita-Horn index was used to measure how similar the thyroid and blood repertoires were. TCRdb ran its own pipeline on the public reads, namely fastp trimming at Q25 and MiXCR clone calling, and kept in-frame beta chains. Here each entry gathers all rows of one CDR3 protein and keeps the most common genes and DNA. V and J calls and clone size were set by TCRdb, not the authors. This sample gives roughly 39,000 distinct CDR3 sequences in total; approximately 55% of them show up just once. Approximately 30% of the sample rests with the top ten.

Inclusive of the bounding cysteine and phenylalanine, the CDR3 is 14 residues long. Only the CDR3 portion is preserved as DNA: 42 bases, with reading frame beginning at the first base. V is pruned by 3 bases and J by 6 bases, leaving 8 bases of the junction without a gene match. CDR1 and CDR2 are drawn from the germline V gene: SGHNT, YENEEA. A patient counted as having stable hyperthyroidism if there was no progression to ophthalmopathy within 18 months of follow-up. The hyperthyroidism patients were 18 to 65 years old and newly diagnosed, with a disease duration of less than 2 months. Anyone with other autoimmune diseases, uncontrolled infections, pregnancy or lactation was excluded from the study. Clinical symptoms, serum thyroxine, TRAb, thyroid ultrasound and orbital computed tomography were used for diagnosis. PBMCs were isolated from more than 8 ml of fresh peripheral blood by Ficoll-Paque density gradient centrifugation. Total RNA was extracted using Trizol reagent, and RNA quality was checked on an Agilent 2100 Bioanalyzer.

The sample comprised peripheral blood. This clonotype was obtained from an adult woman with stable Graves' hyperthyroidism. The rearranged chain carries TRBV11-3 and TRBJ2-7; 7 nucleotides in the junction match TRBD2. The encoded CDR3 is CASSFIREAGEQYF. In nucleotides, the sequence is TGTGCCAGCAGCTTCATACGGGAGGCCGGCGAGCAGTACTTC.